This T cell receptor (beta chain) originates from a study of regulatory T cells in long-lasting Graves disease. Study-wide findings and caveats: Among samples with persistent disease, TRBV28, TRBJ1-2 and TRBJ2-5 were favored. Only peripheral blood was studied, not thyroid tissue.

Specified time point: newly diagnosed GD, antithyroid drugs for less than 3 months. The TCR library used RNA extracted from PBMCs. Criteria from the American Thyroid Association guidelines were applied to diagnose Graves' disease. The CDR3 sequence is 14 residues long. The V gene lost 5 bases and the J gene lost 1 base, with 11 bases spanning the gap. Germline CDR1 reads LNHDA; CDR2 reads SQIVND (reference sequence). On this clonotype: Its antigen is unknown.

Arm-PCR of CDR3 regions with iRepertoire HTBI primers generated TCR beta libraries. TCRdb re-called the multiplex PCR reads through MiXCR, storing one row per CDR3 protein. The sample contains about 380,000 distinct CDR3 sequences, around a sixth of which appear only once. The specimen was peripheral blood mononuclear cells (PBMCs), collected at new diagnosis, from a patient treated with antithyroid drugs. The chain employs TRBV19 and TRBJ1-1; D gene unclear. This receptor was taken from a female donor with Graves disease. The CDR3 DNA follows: TGTGCCAGTAGTCATCGGTCAGGGAACACTGAAGCTTTCTTT. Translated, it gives CASSHRSGNTEAFF. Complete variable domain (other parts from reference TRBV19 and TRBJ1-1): DGGITQSPKYLFRKEGQNVTLSCEQNLNHDAMYWYRQDPGQGLRLIYYSQIVNDFQKGDIAEGYSVSREKKESFPLTVTSAQKNPTAFYLCASSHRSGNTEAFFGQGTRLTVV.